The 8 T cell receptor beta chains given below trace back to one sample, sequenced in a study of blood T cell repertoires in COVID-19. Profiling relied on immunoSEQ multiplex PCR, and the TCRdb table lists in-frame clones only, not all of them. The sample comprises some 120,000 clones, more than 75% of which are singletons, and around 16% rests with the top ten. Sequencing input: peripheral blood. The receptors shown here come from a woman aged 50 to 65 who had recovered from COVID-19.

V is TRBV12-5 and J is TRBJ1-2; the D is unclear. V was trimmed by 4 bases and J by 6 bases, leaving 9 bases between them. Germline V gene lookup returns CDR1 LGHNT and CDR2 FRNRAP. The length of the CDR3 is 12 residues. CDR3 loop: CASGSPGNGYTF. CDR3 sequence (DNA): TGTGCTAGTGGTTCCCCGGGGAATGGCTACACCTTC.

This sequence joins TRBV3-1 (or the pseudogene TRBV3-2) and TRBJ1-2; tentative D call: TRBD1 (6 bases). Germline values: CDR1 LGHDT, CDR2 YNNKEL (reference sequence). This CDR3 contains 15 residues. V was pared by 3 bases and J by 8 bases, with 19 bases between. The CDR3 DNA reads TGTGCCAGCAGCCAGGACAGACTGGGGATCGGGGGCTACACCTTC. It yields the protein CASSQDRLGIGGYTF.

The V and J genes are TRBV6-5 and TRBJ2-4; no clear D gene. The V and J ends lost 6 bases and 2 bases respectively, with 14 bases between them. From germline, CDR1 is MNHEY and CDR2 SVGAGI. The CDR3 contains 15 residues. The CDR3 region is CASRNSATPKNIQYF. CDR3 coding DNA: TGTGCCAGCAGGAATTCAGCGACCCCCAAAAACATTCAGTACTTC.

This clone was observed at least ten times. The CDR3 reads CASSQLATRVRDNSPLHF. CDR3 bases: TGCGCCAGCAGCCAACTAGCCACAAGGGTTCGAGATAATTCACCCCTCCACTTT. This sequence joins TRBV4-1 and TRBJ1-6; no clear D gene. The length of the CDR3 is 18 residues. V was cut by 2 bases and J by 5 bases, with 19 bases left in between. The germline CDR1 and CDR2 sequences are MGHRA and YSYEKL.

The rearrangement links TRBV10-3 to TRBJ2-3, with D tentatively TRBD2 (6 bases). Germline lookup yields CDR1 ENHRY and CDR2 SYGVKD. V was pared by 2 bases and J by 0 bases, with 15 bases between. This CDR3 has 17 amino acids. CDR3 sequence (DNA): TGTGCCATCAGTGAGCTACGGGACTCAGAAAGCACAGATACGCAGTATTTT. Its translation is CAISELRDSESTDTQYF.

This chain joins TRBV3-1 (or the pseudogene TRBV3-2) and TRBJ2-7; 12 bases align to TRBD2. Germline CDR1 LGHDT, CDR2 YNNKEL (reference sequence). CDR3 length: 16 amino acids. V was pared by 0 bases and J by 4 bases, with 4 bases of the junction left unmatched. The CDR3 sequence is CASSQDRLAGEYEQYF. The CDR3 nucleotides read TGTGCCAGCAGCCAAGATAGACTAGCGGGAGAGTACGAGCAGTACTTC.

The chain couples TRBV18 to TRBJ2-2, with no clear D. This CDR3 region has 12 residues. Germline values: CDR1 KGHSH, CDR2 LQKENI. V lost 4 bases to trimming and J lost 5 bases, with 5 bases between them. The CDR3 here is CASSRDTGELFF. CDR3 bases: TGTGCCAGCTCACGAGATACCGGGGAGCTGTTTTTT.

V is TRBV4-1 and J is TRBJ1-2, with D hard to call. With 1 base removed from V and 2 bases from J, the gap between germline ends came to 20 bases. The CDR3 extends over 18 amino acids. Per the germline V gene, CDR1 is MGHRA and CDR2 is YSYEKL. The CDR3 nucleotides are TGCGCCAGCAGCCAAGGAGTGGTCGTAGGAGTACTAAACTATGGCTACACCTTC. Translating it yields CASSQGVVVGVLNYGYTF.